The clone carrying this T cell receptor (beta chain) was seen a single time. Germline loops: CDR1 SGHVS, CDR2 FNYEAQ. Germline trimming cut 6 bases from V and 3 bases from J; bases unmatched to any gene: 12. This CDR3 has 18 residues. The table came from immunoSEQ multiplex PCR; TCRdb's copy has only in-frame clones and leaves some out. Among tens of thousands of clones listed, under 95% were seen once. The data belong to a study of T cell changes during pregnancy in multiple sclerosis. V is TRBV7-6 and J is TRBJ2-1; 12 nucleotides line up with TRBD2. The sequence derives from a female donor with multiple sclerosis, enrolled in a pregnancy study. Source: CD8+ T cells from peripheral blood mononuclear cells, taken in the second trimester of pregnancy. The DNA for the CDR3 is TGTGCCAGCAGTAAGAAAAGGGGACTAGCGGGCCACTACAATGAGCAGTTCTTC. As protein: CASSKKRGLAGHYNEQFF.